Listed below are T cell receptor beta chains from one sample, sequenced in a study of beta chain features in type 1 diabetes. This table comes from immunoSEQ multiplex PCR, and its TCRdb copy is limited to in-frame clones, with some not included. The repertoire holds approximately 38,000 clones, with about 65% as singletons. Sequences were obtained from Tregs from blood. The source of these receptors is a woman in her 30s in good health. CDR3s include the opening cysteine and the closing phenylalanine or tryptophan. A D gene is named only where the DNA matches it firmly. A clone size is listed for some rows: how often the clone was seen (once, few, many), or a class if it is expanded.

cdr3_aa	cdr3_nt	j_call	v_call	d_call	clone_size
CASSLAVGQSSYEQYF	TGTGCCAGCAGCTTAGCTGTGGGACAGAGCTCCTACGAGCAGTACTTC	TRBJ2-7	TRBV7-9	TRBD1	NA
CASSPPDLYNEQFF	TGTGCCAGCTCACCACCGGACTTGTACAATGAGCAGTTCTTC	TRBJ2-1	TRBV18	NA	NA
CAWRDRNRNQPQHF	TGTGCCTGGAGGGACAGAAATCGCAATCAGCCCCAGCATTTT	TRBJ1-5	TRBV30	NA	once
CASSQYASGSYEQYF	TGCGCCAGCAGCCAATACGCTAGCGGCTCCTACGAGCAGTACTTC	TRBJ2-7	TRBV4-3	TRBD2	NA
CAWAGQGRQPQHF	TGTGCCTGGGCAGGACAGGGGCGTCAGCCCCAGCATTTT	TRBJ1-5	TRBV30	TRBD1	NA
CASSLQGAGDTQYF	TGTGCCAGCAGCTTACAGGGGGCAGGGGATACGCAGTATTTT	TRBJ2-3	TRBV7-3	TRBD1	few
CASMAGVRTGELFF	TGTGCCAGTATGGCGGGAGTTAGAACCGGGGAGCTGTTTTTT	TRBJ2-2	TRBV19	TRBD2	NA
CASSFGQGGGYGYTF	TGTGCCAGCAGCTTCGGACAGGGCGGTGGCTATGGCTACACCTTC	TRBJ1-2	TRBV7-9	TRBD1	NA
CASSEGEGLAKNIQYF	TGCGCCAGCAGTGAGGGAGAGGGTCTAGCCAAAAACATTCAGTACTTC	TRBJ2-4	TRBV10-2	NA	few
CASSKTGMEYAFF	TGTGCCAGCAGTAAGACAGGGATGGAATATGCTTTCTTT	TRBJ1-1	TRBV28	TRBD1	NA
CASSRRQSLDTIYF	TGTGCCAGCAGCCGCAGACAGTCTTTGGACACCATATATTTT	TRBJ1-3	TRBV14	NA	NA
CASSYKYSYNEQFF	TGTGCCAGCAGTTATAAATACTCCTACAATGAGCAGTTCTTC	TRBJ2-1	TRBV6-5	NA	NA
CATQGKGLTYEQYF	TGTGCCACTCAGGGTAAGGGGTTGACCTACGAGCAGTACTTC	TRBJ2-7	TRBV19	NA	NA
CASSGQTSGRSQQYF	TGTGCCAGCAGCGGGCAGACTAGCGGGAGGTCTCAGCAGTACTTC	TRBJ2-7	TRBV4-2	TRBD2	NA
CASSFMRDGYTF	TGTGCCAGCAGCTTTATGAGGGATGGCTACACCTTC	TRBJ1-2	TRBV5-4	NA	NA
CASSLTSTYEQYF	TGTGCCAGCAGCTTAACGTCTACCTACGAGCAGTACTTC	TRBJ2-7	TRBV11-1	NA	NA
CSVVGDGSTDTQYF	TGCAGCGTGGTGGGAGACGGAAGCACAGATACGCAGTATTTT	TRBJ2-3	TRBV29-1	NA	NA
CASSPSRLRLADSLSYNEQFF	TGTGCCAGCTCACCATCTAGGCTTAGACTAGCGGACTCTCTTTCCTACAATGAGCAGTTCTTC	TRBJ2-1	TRBV18	TRBD2	NA
CASSPGQVADTQYF	TGTGCCAGCAGCCCCGGACAGGTTGCAGATACGCAGTATTTT	TRBJ2-3	TRBV7-3	TRBD1	NA
CASSLSVGGHNEQFF	TGTGCCAGCAGCTTGAGTGTAGGGGGCCACAATGAGCAGTTCTTC	TRBJ2-1	TRBV7-9	TRBD1	NA
CASSYRTAQYTF	TGTGCCAGCAGCTACAGAACAGCTCAATACACCTTC	TRBJ1-2	TRBV7-2	NA	NA
CASSSSGDTQYF	TGTGCCAGCAGTTCCAGCGGGGATACGCAGTATTTT	TRBJ2-3	TRBV6-6	NA	NA
CASHAGRPGYTF	TGTGCCAGTCATGCGGGAAGACCTGGCTACACCTTC	TRBJ1-2	TRBV6-1	NA	NA
CATRDTGGNQPQHF	TGTGCCACTCGGGACACCGGGGGCAATCAGCCCCAGCATTTT	TRBJ1-5	TRBV19	NA	NA
CASSSPGTGYYEQYF	TGTGCCAGCAGCTCCCCCGGGACAGGGTACTACGAGCAGTACTTC	TRBJ2-7	TRBV7-9	TRBD1	few
CASSTVVLAGGYNEQFF	TGTGCCAGCAGCACCGTCGTTCTAGCGGGAGGATACAATGAGCAGTTCTTC	TRBJ2-1	TRBV5-6	TRBD2	NA
CASSFDRTRGYTQYF	TGTGCCAGCAGCTTTGACCGGACTCGCGGGTATACGCAGTATTTT	TRBJ2-3	TRBV7-2	NA	few
CASSPSGLAGVGSDTQYF	TGTGCCAGCTCACCTTCGGGACTAGCGGGAGTGGGGTCAGATACGCAGTATTTT	TRBJ2-3	TRBV18	TRBD2	NA
CASSQAIGGWTGTTSEQYF	TGCGCCAGCAGCCAAGCTATCGGTGGGTGGACAGGGACGACCTCCGAGCAGTACTTC	TRBJ2-7	TRBV4-3	TRBD1	NA
CASSYRLAGISYEQYF	TGTGCCAGCAGTTACAGACTAGCGGGGATCTCCTACGAGCAGTACTTC	TRBJ2-7	TRBV6-6	TRBD2	NA
CASRSPGGGGRSSYNEQFF	TGCGCCAGCCGATCCCCGGGGGGGGGCGGACGATCCTCCTACAATGAGCAGTTCTTC	TRBJ2-1	TRBV5-1	TRBD2	few
CSVATGGEAFF	TGCAGCGTGGCTACAGGGGGCGAAGCTTTCTTT	TRBJ1-1	TRBV29-1	TRBD1	few
CASSVGTGSYNEQFF	TGTGCCAGCAGCGTGGGGACTGGCTCCTACAATGAGCAGTTCTTC	TRBJ2-1	TRBV7-2	NA	NA
CASSLLVGNTIYF	TGTGCCAGCAGCTTATTAGTAGGAAACACCATATATTTT	TRBJ1-3	TRBV7-2	NA	once
CASSPRAGQDTQYF	TGTGCCAGCAGTCCTAGAGCGGGCCAGGATACGCAGTATTTT	TRBJ2-3	TRBV7-9	NA	NA
CAFQKGAVAPSGVSEQFF	TGTGCCTTTCAGAAGGGAGCGGTTGCGCCCTCGGGAGTGAGTGAGCAGTTCTTC	TRBJ2-1	TRBV15	NA	NA
CASSLGGYNSPLHF	TGTGCCAGCAGCTTAGGAGGGTATAATTCACCCCTCCACTTT	TRBJ1-6	TRBV7-9	NA	NA
CASSREGVAGGRLVSHNEQFF	TGTGCCAGCAGCCGCGAAGGTGTGGCAGGGGGGCGACTAGTCTCTCACAATGAGCAGTTCTTC	TRBJ2-1	TRBV4-2	NA	few
CASSIGQIYNEQFF	TGTGCCAGTAGTATCGGACAGATCTACAATGAGCAGTTCTTC	TRBJ2-1	TRBV19	NA	NA
CASSLLLDSGEAFF	TGTGCCAGCAGTTTACTCCTGGACAGTGGTGAAGCTTTCTTT	TRBJ1-1	TRBV28	NA	NA
CASSPPDRGETQYF	TGTGCCAGCTCACCTCCAGACAGGGGGGAGACCCAGTACTTC	TRBJ2-5	TRBV18	TRBD1	NA
CAISGQGGETQYF	TGTGCCATCAGCGGACAGGGGGGGGAGACCCAGTACTTC	TRBJ2-5	TRBV10-3	TRBD1	few
CASSEFGLAASTDTQYF	TGTGCCAGCAGTGAATTCGGACTAGCGGCATCCACAGATACGCAGTATTTT	TRBJ2-3	TRBV6-1	TRBD2	NA
CAWSSAGLYTGELFF	TGTGCCTGGAGTTCGGCAGGGTTGTACACCGGGGAGCTGTTTTTT	TRBJ2-2	TRBV30	NA	NA
CASGGQGAYEQYF	TGCGCCAGCGGGGGACAGGGGGCCTACGAGCAGTACTTC	TRBJ2-7	TRBV5-1	TRBD1	NA